This T cell receptor beta chain emerged from a study of CD8+CD57+ T cells in acquired aplastic anemia. About the study: Yields of DNA that came from sorted CD4+ and CD8+ cells averaged roughly 3.2 ug.

Using genomic DNA as the template, TCR beta VDJ and CDR3 profiling was carried out. TCRdb reanalysed the reads using MiXCR and keeps one entry per CDR3 protein. Of 200,000 to 250,000 distinct CDR3 sequences detected, 61% appear once; the ten largest clones hold 29%. Trimming removed 0 bases at V and 4 bases at J, with 15 bases between. This CDR3 has 16 residues. Germline V CDR1 and CDR2: LNHNV, YYDKDF (reference sequence). Study-wide findings and caveats: A set of 25 to 35 CD8+ CDR3 sequences was shared between patients and controls, and these sequences appeared highly expressed in patients.

Concerning this clonotype itself: Its cognate antigen is unknown.

V usage is TRBV15 and J usage is TRBJ1-1; the D is unclear. Input material: sorted CD4+, CD8+, or CD8+CD57+ T cells (not recorded which) from PBMCs. This receptor was taken from a human donor in good health. The CDR3 sequence is CATSRDRVSSSTEAFF. The CDR3 DNA reads TGTGCCACCAGCAGAGATCGCGTCAGCTCCTCCACTGAAGCTTTCTTT.